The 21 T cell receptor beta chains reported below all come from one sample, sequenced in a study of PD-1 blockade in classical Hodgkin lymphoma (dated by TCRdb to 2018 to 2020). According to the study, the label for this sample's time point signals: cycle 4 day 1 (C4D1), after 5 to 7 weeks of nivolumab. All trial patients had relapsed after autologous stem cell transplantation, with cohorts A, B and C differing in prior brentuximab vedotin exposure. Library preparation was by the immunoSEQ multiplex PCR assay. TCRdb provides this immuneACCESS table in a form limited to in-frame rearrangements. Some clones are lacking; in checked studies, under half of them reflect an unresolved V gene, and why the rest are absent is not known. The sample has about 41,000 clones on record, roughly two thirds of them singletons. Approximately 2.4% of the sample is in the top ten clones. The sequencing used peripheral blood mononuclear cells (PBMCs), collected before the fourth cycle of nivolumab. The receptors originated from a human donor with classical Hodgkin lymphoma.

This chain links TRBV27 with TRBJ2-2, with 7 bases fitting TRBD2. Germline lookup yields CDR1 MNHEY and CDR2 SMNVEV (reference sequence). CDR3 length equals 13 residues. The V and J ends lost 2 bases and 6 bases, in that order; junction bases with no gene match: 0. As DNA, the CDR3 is TGTGCCAGCAGTTTAGGACTAGCCGGGGAGCTGTTTTTT. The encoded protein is CASSLGLAGELFF.

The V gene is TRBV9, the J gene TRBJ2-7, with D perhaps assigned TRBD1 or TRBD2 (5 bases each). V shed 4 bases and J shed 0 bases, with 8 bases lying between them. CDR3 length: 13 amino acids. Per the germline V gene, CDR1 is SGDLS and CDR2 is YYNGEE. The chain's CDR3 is CASSRDPSYEQYF. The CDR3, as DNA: TGTGCCAGCAGCCGGGACCCCTCCTACGAGCAGTACTTC. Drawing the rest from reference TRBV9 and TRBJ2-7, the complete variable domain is DSGVTQTPKHLITATGQRVTLRCSPRSGDLSVYWYQQSLDQGLQFLIQYYNGEERAKGNILERFSAQQFPDLHSELNLSSLELGDSALYFCASSRDPSYEQYFGPGTRLTVT.

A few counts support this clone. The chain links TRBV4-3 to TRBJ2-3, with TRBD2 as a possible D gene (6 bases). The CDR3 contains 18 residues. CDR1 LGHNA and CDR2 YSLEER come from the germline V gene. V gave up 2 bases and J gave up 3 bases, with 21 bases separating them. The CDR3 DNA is TGCGCCAGCAGCCAAAGTTGGGGCGGGGAGTCGACTACAGATACGCAGTATTTT. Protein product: CASSQSWGGESTTDTQYF.

The CDR3 region is CASSPPIRGSREKLFF. The CDR3 DNA reads TGTGCCAGTAGTCCACCGATAAGGGGTTCGCGGGAAAAACTGTTTTTT. The gene calls are TRBV19 and TRBJ1-4, with D maybe TRBD1 (5 bases). The germline V gene has CDR1 LNHDA and CDR2 SQIVND (reference sequence). The V end was cut by 5 bases, the J end by 8 bases, with 21 bases between. The CDR3 spans 16 residues.

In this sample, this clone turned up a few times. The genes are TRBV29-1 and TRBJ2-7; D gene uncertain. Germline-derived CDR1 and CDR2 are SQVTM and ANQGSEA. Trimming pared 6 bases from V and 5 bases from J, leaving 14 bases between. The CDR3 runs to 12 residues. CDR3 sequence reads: CSVSVGFDEQYF. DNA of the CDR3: TGCAGCGTATCCGTGGGGTTCGACGAGCAGTACTTC.

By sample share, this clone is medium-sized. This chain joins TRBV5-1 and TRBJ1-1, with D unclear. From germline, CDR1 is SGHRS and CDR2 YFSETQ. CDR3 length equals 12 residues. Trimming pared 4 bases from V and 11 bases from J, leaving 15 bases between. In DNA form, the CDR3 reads TGCGCCAGCAGCCCAGGACCCGTGGGCGCTTTCTTT. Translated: CASSPGPVGAFF.

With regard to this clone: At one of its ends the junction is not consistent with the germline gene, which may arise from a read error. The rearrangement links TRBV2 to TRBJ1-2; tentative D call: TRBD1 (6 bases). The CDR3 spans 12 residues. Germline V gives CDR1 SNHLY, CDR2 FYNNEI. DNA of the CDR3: TGTGCCAGCAGAGAAGGGGGCTATGGCTACACCTTC. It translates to CASREGGYGYTF.

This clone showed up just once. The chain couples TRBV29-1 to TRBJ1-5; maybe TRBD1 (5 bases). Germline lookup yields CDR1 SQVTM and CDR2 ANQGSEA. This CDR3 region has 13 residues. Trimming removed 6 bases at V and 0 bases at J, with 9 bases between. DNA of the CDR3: TGCAGCGTGGGGCCGGATAGCAATCAGCCCCAGCATTTT. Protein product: CSVGPDSNQPQHF.

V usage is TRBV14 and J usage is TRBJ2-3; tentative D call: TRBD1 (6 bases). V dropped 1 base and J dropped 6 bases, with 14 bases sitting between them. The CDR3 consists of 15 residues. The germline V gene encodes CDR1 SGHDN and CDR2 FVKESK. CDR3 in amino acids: CASSQVGGTADTQYF. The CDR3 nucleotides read TGTGCCAGCAGCCAAGTAGGGGGTACCGCGGATACGCAGTATTTT. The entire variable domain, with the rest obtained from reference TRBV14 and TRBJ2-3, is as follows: EAGVTQFPSHSVIEKGQTVTLRCDPISGHDNLYWYRRVMGKEIKFLLHFVKESKQDESGMPNNRFLAERTGGTYSTLKVQPAELEDSGVYFCASSQVGGTADTQYFGPGTRLTVL.

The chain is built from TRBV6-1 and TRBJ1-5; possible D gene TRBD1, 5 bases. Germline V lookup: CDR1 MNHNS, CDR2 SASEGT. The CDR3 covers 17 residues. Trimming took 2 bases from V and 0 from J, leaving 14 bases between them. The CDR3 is CASSEYAGFASNQPQHF. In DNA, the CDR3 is TGTGCCAGCAGTGAATATGCAGGGTTCGCTAGCAATCAGCCCCAGCATTTT.

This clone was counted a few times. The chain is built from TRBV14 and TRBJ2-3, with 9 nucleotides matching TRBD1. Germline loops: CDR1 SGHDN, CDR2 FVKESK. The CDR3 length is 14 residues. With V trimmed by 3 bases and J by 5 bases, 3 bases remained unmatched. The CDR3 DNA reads TGTGCCAGCAGCCAGACAGGGGGGAGAGATACGCAGTATTTT. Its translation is CASSQTGGRDTQYF.

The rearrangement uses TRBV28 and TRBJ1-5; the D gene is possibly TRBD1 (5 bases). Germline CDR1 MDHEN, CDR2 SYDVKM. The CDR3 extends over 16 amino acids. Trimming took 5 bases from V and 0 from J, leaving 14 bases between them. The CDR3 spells CASSGGAVDSNQPQHF. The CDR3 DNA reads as TGTGCCAGCAGTGGTGGGGCAGTAGATAGCAATCAGCCCCAGCATTTT.

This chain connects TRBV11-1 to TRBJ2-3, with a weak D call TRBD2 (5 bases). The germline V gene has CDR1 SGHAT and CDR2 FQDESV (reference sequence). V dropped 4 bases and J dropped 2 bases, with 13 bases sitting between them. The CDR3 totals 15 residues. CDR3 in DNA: TGTGCCAGCAGCTCGCCGGACTCACTCACAGATACGCAGTATTTT. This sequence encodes CASSSPDSLTDTQYF.

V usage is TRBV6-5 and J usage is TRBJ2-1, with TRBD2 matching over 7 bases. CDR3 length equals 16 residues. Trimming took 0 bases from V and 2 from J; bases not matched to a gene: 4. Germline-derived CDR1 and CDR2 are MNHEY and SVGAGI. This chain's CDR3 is CASSYSSGGPYNEQFF. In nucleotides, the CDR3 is TGTGCCAGCAGTTACTCGTCGGGGGGACCCTACAATGAGCAGTTCTTC.

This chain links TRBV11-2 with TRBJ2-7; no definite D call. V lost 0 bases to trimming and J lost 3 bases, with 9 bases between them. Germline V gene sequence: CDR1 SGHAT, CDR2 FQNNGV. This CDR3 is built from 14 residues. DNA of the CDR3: TGTGCCAGCAGCTTAGATAAGGCAGACTACGAGCAGTACTTC. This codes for CASSLDKADYEQYF. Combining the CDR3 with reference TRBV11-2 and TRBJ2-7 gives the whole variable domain EAGVAQSPRYKIIEKRQSVAFWCNPISGHATLYWYQQILGQGPKLLIQFQNNGVVDDSQLPKDRFSAERLKGVDSTLKIQPAKLEDSAVYLCASSLDKADYEQYFGPGTRLTVT.

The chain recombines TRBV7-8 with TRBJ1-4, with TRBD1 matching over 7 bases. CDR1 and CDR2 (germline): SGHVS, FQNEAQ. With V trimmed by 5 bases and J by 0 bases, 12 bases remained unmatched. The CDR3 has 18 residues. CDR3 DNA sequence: TGTGCCAGCAGCCCGTCGGGACAGAGCTTTGCAACTAATGAAAAACTGTTTTTT. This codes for CASSPSGQSFATNEKLFF.

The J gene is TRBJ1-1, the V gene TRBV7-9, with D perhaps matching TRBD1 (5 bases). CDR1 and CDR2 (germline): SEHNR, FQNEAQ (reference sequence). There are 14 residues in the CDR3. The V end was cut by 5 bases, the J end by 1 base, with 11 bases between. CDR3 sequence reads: CASSPGLPNTEAFF. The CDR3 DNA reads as TGTGCCAGCAGCCCGGGACTCCCGAACACTGAAGCTTTCTTT.

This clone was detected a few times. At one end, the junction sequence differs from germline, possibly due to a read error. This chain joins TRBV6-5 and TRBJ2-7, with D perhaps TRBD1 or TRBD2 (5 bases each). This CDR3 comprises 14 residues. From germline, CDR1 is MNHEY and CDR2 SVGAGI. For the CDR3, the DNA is TGTGCCAGCAGTTACTCGAGGGGCTCCTCCGAGCAGTACTTC. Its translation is CASSYSRGSSEQYF.

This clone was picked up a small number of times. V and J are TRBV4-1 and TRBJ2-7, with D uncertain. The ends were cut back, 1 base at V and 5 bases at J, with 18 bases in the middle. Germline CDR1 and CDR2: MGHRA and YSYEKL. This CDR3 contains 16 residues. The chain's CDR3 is CASSQVNLVSVDEQYF. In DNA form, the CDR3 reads TGCGCCAGCAGCCAAGTAAACCTTGTCTCGGTCGACGAGCAGTACTTC.

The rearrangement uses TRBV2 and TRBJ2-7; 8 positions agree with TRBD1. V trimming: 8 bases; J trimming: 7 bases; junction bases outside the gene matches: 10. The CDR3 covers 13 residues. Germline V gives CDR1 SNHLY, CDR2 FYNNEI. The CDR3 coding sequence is TGTGCCAGCGAGGACAGGGAGTCGGGGGAGCAGTACTTC. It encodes CASEDRESGEQYF.

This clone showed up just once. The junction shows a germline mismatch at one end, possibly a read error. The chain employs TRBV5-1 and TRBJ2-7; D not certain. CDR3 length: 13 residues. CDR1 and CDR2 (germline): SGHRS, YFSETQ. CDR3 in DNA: TGTGCCAGCAGCTTGACCTTGGGGTACGAGCAGTACTTC. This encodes CASSLTLGYEQYF.